In its sample, the clone carrying this T cell receptor beta chain was seen a few times. Its antigen is currently unknown. This specimen comes from a study of beta chain features in type 1 diabetes. Study-wide points: Short templates might get an advantage during PCR, and this would be equal in patients and controls. Patients with Type 1 diabetes showed moderately but significantly shorter TCRB CDR3s in all four CD4+ subsets.

Germline CDR1 and CDR2: SGHTA and FQGNSA. Trimming removed 0 bases from V and 7 bases from J, with 10 bases in between. The CDR3 loop spans 14 amino acids. Since all of the isolated RNA was reverse transcribed, expressed TCRB transcripts were what got sequenced. Generated by immunoSEQ multiplex PCR, the TCRdb table keeps only in-frame clones and is missing some. The sample holds some 250,000 clones, about 14% seen once. The specimen was naive CD4+ T cells from blood. The sequence derives from a man younger than 40 with type 1 diabetes. The rearrangement joins TRBV7-2 to TRBJ2-4, with D uncertain. The DNA for the CDR3 is TGTGCCAGCAGCTTAGCGGTGTCCGGGAACATTCAGTACTTC. This translates into CASSLAVSGNIQYF.